This TCR beta chain was documented in a study of neurological immune-mediated disorders. 5'RACE with 10-nucleotide random UMIs generated the cDNA. TCRdb re-called the 5' RACE reads with MiXCR, one entry per CDR3 protein. The data hold some 54,000 distinct CDR3 sequences, with about 10% observed a single time. Described time point: longitudinal time-point 1 (baseline). The study built unsorted libraries from 2 million PBMCs kept at -80 C. This clonotype was seen ten or more times. What it recognizes is unknown. The CDR3 length is 14 residues. The germline V and J ends were trimmed by 2 bases and 1 base, with 8 bases remaining between them. Germline V gene data show CDR1 as SGHRS and CDR2 as YFSETQ. Findings and caveats of the study: None of the CDR3 amino acid sequences found in expanded clones was shared across subjects. This suggests that the TCR-beta repertoires were private in all groups.

The sequence came from a male donor with HTLV-1-associated myelopathy (HAM/TSP). J is TRBJ2-3 and V is TRBV5-1, with D perhaps TRBD2 (5 bases). Sequenced input: PBMCs. The CDR3 loop reads CASSFNGGTDTQYF. DNA for the CDR3: TGCGCCAGCAGCTTCAACGGGGGCACAGATACGCAGTATTTT.